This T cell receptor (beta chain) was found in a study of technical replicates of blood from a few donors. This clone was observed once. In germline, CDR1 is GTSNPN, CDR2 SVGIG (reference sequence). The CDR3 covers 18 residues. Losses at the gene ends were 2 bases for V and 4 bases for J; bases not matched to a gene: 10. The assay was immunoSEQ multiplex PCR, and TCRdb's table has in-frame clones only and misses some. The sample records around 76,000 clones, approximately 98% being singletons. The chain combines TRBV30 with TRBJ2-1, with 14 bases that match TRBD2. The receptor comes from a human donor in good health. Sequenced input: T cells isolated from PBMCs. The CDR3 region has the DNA TGTGCCTGGAGTTCCGGGACTAGCGGGAGTTTCGGGTACAATGAGCAGTTCTTC. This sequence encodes CAWSSGTSGSFGYNEQFF.